This TCR beta chain was recovered during a study of metastatic and nonmetastatic thyroid tumors. Ten or more counts support this clone. TCRdb re-called clones from the PCR reads using MiXCR. This table has 30,000 to 35,000 clones, 15% appearing once. Until they underwent thyroid surgery, no patient had received any treatment. This clonotype was obtained from a male donor with papillary thyroid cancer or a benign thyroid nodule (not recorded which). Some clones in this sample may be carry-over from other donors' samples. The sequenced material came from blood.

The CDR3 DNA is TGTGCCTGGAGCCCGACAGGGCGGTACGAGCAGTACTTC. This encodes CAWSPTGRYEQYF. The genes are TRBV30 and TRBJ2-7, with TRBD1 identical over 7 bases. The CDR3 contains 13 residues. The V gene's germline CDR1 is GTSNPN and CDR2 SVGIG (reference sequence). With V trimmed by 3 bases and J by 4 bases, 6 bases remained unmatched.